The present TCR beta chain was sequenced within a study of blood T cell repertoires in COVID-19. Study-wide background: The origin of the acute and convalescent COVID-19 samples was the United States, Italy and Spain.

As originally analysed: Reference gene primer amplification gave estimated nucleated cell counts. Sequencing was performed with immunoSEQ multiplex PCR; in TCRdb, only in-frame clones are kept and a portion is missing. V, J and clone size reflect that table, while D and trimming were determined from the DNA. The sample yields over 200,000 clones, roughly 94% seen once. The receptor's source is a young man with acute or convalescent COVID-19. The sequenced sample was peripheral blood.

This CDR3 is CASVRGGDTDTQYF. CDR3 bases: TGCGCCAGCGTCAGAGGGGGGGACACAGATACGCAGTATTTT. The gene calls are TRBV5-1 and TRBJ2-3; the D gene is possibly TRBD2 (7 bases). The CDR3 has 14 amino acids. V was cut by 7 bases and J by 2 bases, with 14 bases left in between. Germline V lookup: CDR1 SGHRS, CDR2 YFSETQ.